This T cell receptor beta chain was captured in a study of blood T cell repertoires in COVID-19. Study details: Sites across the United States, Italy and Spain contributed samples from acute and convalescent COVID-19. Nucleic acid was either cDNA or gDNA, and it came from T cells, B-cell-depleted T cells, or PBMCs.

Looked up from germline, CDR1 is SNHLY and CDR2 is FYNNEI. Trimming left V 5 bases short and J 3 bases short, with 10 bases between. The length of the CDR3 is 14 residues. Profiling relied on immunoSEQ multiplex PCR, and the TCRdb table lists in-frame clones only, not all of them. The table has about 90,000 clones, about 91% seen once. The sequencing input was peripheral blood. The TCR comes from a human donor with active COVID-19. The donor label of this sample is uncertain. The chain is built from TRBV2 and TRBJ2-2; D is perhaps TRBD2 (5 bases). CDR3 sequence reads: CASSLGRDTGELFF. CDR3 DNA: TGTGCCAGCAGTCTAGGGCGGGACACCGGGGAGCTGTTTTTT.